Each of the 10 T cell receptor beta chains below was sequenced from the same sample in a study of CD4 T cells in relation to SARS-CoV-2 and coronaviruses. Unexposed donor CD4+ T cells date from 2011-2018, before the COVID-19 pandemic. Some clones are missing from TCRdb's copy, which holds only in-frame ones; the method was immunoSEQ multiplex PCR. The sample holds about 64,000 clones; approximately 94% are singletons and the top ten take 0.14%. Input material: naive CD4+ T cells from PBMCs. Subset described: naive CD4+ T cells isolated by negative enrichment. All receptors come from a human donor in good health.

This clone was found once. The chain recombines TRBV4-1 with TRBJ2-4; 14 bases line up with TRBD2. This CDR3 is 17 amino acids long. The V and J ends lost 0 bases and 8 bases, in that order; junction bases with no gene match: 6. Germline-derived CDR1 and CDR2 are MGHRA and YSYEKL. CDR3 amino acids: CASSQEVRTSGRHIQYF. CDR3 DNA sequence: TGCGCCAGCAGCCAAGAAGTCCGGACTAGCGGGAGGCACATTCAGTACTTC.

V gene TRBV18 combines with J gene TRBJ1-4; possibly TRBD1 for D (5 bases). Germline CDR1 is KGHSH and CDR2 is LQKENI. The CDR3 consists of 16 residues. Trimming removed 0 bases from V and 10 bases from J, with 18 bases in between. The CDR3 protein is CASSPPRAEGPGKLFF. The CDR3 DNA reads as TGTGCCAGCTCACCACCGCGGGCAGAGGGACCCGGAAAACTGTTTTTT.

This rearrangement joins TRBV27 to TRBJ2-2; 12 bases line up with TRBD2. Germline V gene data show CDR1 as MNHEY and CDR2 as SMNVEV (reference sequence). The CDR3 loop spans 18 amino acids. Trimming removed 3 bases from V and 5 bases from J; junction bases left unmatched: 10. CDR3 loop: CASSFISSGRARTGELFF. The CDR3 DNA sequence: TGTGCCAGCAGTTTTATTTCTAGCGGGAGGGCGAGGACCGGGGAGCTGTTTTTT.

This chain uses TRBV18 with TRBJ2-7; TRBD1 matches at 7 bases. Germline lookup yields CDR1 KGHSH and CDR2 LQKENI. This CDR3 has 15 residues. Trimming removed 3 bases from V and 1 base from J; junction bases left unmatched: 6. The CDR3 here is CASSPFPGQSYEQYF. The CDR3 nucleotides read TGTGCCAGCTCACCTTTCCCGGGACAGTCCTACGAGCAGTACTTC.

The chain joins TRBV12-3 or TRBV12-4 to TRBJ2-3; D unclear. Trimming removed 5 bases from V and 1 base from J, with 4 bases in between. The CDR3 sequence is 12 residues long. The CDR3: CASSLRTDTQYF. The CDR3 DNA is TGTGCCAGCAGTCTACGCACAGATACGCAGTATTTT.

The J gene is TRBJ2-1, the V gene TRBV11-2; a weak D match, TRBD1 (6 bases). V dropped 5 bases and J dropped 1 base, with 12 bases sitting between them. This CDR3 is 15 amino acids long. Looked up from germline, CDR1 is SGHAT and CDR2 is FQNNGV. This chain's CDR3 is CASSTGTLSYNEQFF. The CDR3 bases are TGTGCCAGCAGCACCGGGACACTTTCCTACAATGAGCAGTTCTTC.

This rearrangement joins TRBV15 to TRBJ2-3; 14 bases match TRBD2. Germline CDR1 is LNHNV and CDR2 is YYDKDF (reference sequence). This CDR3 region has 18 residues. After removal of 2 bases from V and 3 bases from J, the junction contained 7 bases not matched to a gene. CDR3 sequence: CATSRPGLAGDATDTQYF. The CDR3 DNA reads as TGTGCCACCAGCAGACCGGGACTAGCGGGAGACGCGACAGATACGCAGTATTTT.

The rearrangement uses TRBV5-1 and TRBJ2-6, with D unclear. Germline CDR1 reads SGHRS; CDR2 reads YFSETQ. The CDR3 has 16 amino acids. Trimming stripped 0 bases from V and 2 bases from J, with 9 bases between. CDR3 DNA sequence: TGCGCCAGCAGCTTGGTCGGCAGCACTGGGGCCAACGTCCTGACTTTC. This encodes CASSLVGSTGANVLTF.

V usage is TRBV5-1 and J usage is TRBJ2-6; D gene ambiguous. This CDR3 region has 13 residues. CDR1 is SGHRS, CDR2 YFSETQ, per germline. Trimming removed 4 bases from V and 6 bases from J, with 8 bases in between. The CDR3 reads CASSPIEANVLTF. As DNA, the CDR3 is TGCGCCAGCAGCCCTATAGAGGCCAACGTCCTGACTTTC.

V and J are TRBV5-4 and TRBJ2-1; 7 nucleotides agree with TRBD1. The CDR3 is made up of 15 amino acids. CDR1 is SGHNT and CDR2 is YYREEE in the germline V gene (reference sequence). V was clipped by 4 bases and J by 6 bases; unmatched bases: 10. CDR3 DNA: TGTGCCAGCAGCCTAAGACAGGGTTCCCTCAATGAGCAGTTCTTC. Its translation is CASSLRQGSLNEQFF.